These 13 T cell receptor beta chains came from one sample sequenced in a study of cytomegalovirus exposure and HLA in healthy donors (dated 2017 in TCRdb). The library was obtained by the immunoSEQ multiplex PCR assay. A mixture of 60 forward primers for TCR Vbeta segments and 13 reverse primers for TCR Jbeta segments was used in the multiplex PCR. In TCRdb, the immuneACCESS table is reduced to in-frame sequences with V and J assigned. These tables do not hold every clone; where another copy was compared, an unresolved V gene accounts for under half, and the others remain unexplained. The table for this sample lists around 230,000 clones; roughly 82% of them were counted only once. The ten biggest clones cover 6% of the sample. The specimen was PBMCs. Receptors were obtained from a middle-aged man in good health and CMV-seropositive.

This clone occurred a few times. The chain uses TRBV27 and TRBJ2-7; tentatively, D is TRBD2 (5 bases). The CDR3 is made up of 14 amino acids. The germline gives CDR1 MNHEY, CDR2 SMNVEV (reference sequence). V lost 3 bases, J lost 7 bases, and 16 bases lay in between. The CDR3 spells CASSLVGSGREQYF. In DNA, the CDR3 is TGTGCCAGCAGTTTGGTGGGTTCTGGGAGAGAGCAGTACTTC.

The rearrangement joins TRBV11-2 to TRBJ2-6; possibly TRBD1 for D (5 bases). The ends were cut back, 5 bases at V and 0 bases at J, with 8 bases in the middle. The germline V gene encodes CDR1 SGHAT and CDR2 FQNNGV. This CDR3 has 15 amino acids. The CDR3 bases are TGTGCCAGCAGCCTGGACACCTCTGGGGCCAACGTCCTGACTTTC. Translation gives CASSLDTSGANVLTF.

The gene calls are TRBV30 and TRBJ1-2, with TRBD1 matching over 10 bases. Trimming at V came to 2 bases and at J to 1 base, leaving 4 bases not matched to a gene. Germline V CDR1 and CDR2: GTSNPN, SVGIG (reference sequence). This CDR3 comprises 15 residues. This chain's CDR3 is CAWSPRDRGNYGYTF. The CDR3 nucleotides are TGTGCCTGGAGTCCCCGGGACAGGGGTAACTATGGCTACACCTTC.

This chain joins TRBV15 and TRBJ2-3; possible D gene TRBD2, 5 bases. In germline, CDR1 is LNHNV, CDR2 YYDKDF (reference sequence). The CDR3 is made up of 16 amino acids. V shed 0 bases and J shed 5 bases, with 15 bases lying between them. CDR3 DNA: TGTGCCACCAGCAGAGATTCGCTAGCCCGGGGAGATACGCAGTATTTT. It translates to CATSRDSLARGDTQYF.

V gene TRBV7-2 combines with J gene TRBJ2-1; 8 bases match TRBD2. Germline V lookup: CDR1 SGHTA, CDR2 FQGNSA. The J segment lost 4 bases and the V segment lost 1 base, leaving 12 bases of the junction unmatched. The CDR3 runs to 18 residues. The CDR3 DNA reads as TGTGCCAGCAGCTTAGACCCAAGTGTTAGCGGGATATACAATGAGCAGTTCTTC. This codes for CASSLDPSVSGIYNEQFF. Combining the CDR3 with reference TRBV7-2 and TRBJ2-1 gives the whole variable domain GAGVSQSPSNKVTEKGKDVELRCDPISGHTALYWYRQSLGQGLEFLIYFQGNSAPDKSGLPSDRFSAERTGGSVSTLTIQRTQQEDSAVYLCASSLDPSVSGIYNEQFFGPGTRLTVL.

The chain carries TRBV21-1 and TRBJ2-5; the table names TRBD1, a call not compared with the DNA. TRBV21-1 is given as a pseudogene. The CDR3 is made up of 17 amino acids. The DNA for the CDR3 is TGTGCCAGCAGCAAAGAAGGAACAGGGGCCCACCAAGAGACCCAGTACTTC. The encoded protein is CASSKEGTGAHQETQYF.

The J gene is TRBJ2-3, the V gene TRBV5-8; 7 bases are a match to TRBD1. This CDR3 has 15 amino acids. Trimming cost V 5 bases and J 1 base; bases outside gene matches: 7. Germline assignment: CDR1 SGHTS and CDR2 YDEGEE. CDR3 coding DNA: TGTGCCAGCAGTAATCACAGGGGAGGCACAGATACGCAGTATTTT. It codes for CASSNHRGGTDTQYF. Looking up the rest from reference TRBV5-8 and TRBJ2-3 gives the full variable domain: EAGVTQSPTHLIKTRGQQATLRCSPISGHTSVYWYQQALGLGLQFLLWYDEGEERNRGNFPPRFSGRQFPNYSSELNVNALELEDSALYLCASSNHRGGTDTQYFGPGTRLTVL.

The DNA of the CDR3 is TGTGCCAGCTCACCACCGTGGGGGGCTGAAGCTTTCTTT. Translated, it gives CASSPPWGAEAFF. The chain links TRBV18 to TRBJ1-1; TRBD1 might be the D (5 bases). The CDR3 runs 13 residues. With 0 bases removed from V and 6 bases from J, the gap between germline ends came to 8 bases. From germline, CDR1 is KGHSH and CDR2 LQKENI.

The chain combines TRBV5-4 with TRBJ1-1; 7 bases align to TRBD1. J was trimmed by 5 bases and V by 3 bases; bases with no gene match: 10. The germline V gene has CDR1 SGHNT and CDR2 YYREEE (reference sequence). This CDR3 has 15 residues. The CDR3 reads CASSWGQLVGTEAFF. CDR3 sequence (DNA): TGTGCCAGCAGCTGGGGACAGCTGGTAGGGACTGAAGCTTTCTTT.

The chain carries TRBV6-1 and TRBJ1-1; a possible D gene is TRBD1 (6 bases). Trimming cost V 3 bases and J 4 bases, with 12 bases left between them. The CDR3 totals 14 residues. The germline CDR1 and CDR2 sequences are MNHNS and SASEGT. CDR3 in amino acids: CASSDTGWVTEAFF. The CDR3, as DNA: TGTGCCAGCAGTGACACAGGGTGGGTCACTGAAGCTTTCTTT.

The DNA of the CDR3 is TGTGCCAGCTCACCACCGGGCGTGGATGAGCAGTTCTTC. Residues: CASSPPGVDEQFF. The rearrangement links TRBV18 to TRBJ2-1; D is unresolved. The CDR3 consists of 13 residues. V dropped 0 bases and J dropped 8 bases, with 8 bases sitting between them. Germline V gene data show CDR1 as KGHSH and CDR2 as LQKENI.

This chain joins TRBV7-6 and TRBJ2-3; D might be TRBD1 (8 bases). V lost 0 bases and J lost 6, with 16 bases in between. CDR3 size: 16 residues. Per germline, CDR1 SGHVS and CDR2 FNYEAQ. CDR3 nucleotide sequence: TGTGCCAGCAGCTTAGCAACAGGGGGGGCGGAGGATACGCAGTATTTT. As protein: CASSLATGGAEDTQYF.

The genes are TRBV18 and TRBJ2-1, with 9 positions matching TRBD2. Germline-derived CDR1 and CDR2 are KGHSH and LQKENI. CDR3 size: 16 residues. V lost 1 base to trimming and J lost 5 bases; unmatched junction nucleotides: 6. CDR3 sequence (DNA): TGTGCCAGCTCACCACGGCGGGAGGGCCTTGACAATGAGCAGTTCTTC. Residues: CASSPRREGLDNEQFF.